This T cell receptor beta chain was retrieved from a study of cytomegalovirus exposure and HLA in healthy donors. CDR1 and CDR2 (germline): SGHTA, FQGTGA. The V segment lost 0 bases and the J segment 1 base; nucleotides outside the gene matches: 1. This CDR3 comprises 15 residues. The PCR ran on 60 Vbeta and 13 Jbeta primers. Profiling relied on immunoSEQ multiplex PCR, and the TCRdb table lists in-frame clones only, not all of them. Of around 170,000 clones listed, 76% are singletons. The sequence was obtained from a man younger than 35 in good health and CMV-seronegative. Material: PBMCs. The chain combines TRBV7-3 with TRBJ2-7; 9 positions agree with TRBD2. CDR3 region: CASSLTSGGSYEQYF. In DNA, the CDR3 is TGTGCCAGCAGCTTAACTAGCGGGGGATCCTACGAGCAGTACTTC. The whole variable domain, remainder taken from reference TRBV7-3 and TRBJ2-7, is GAGVSQTPSNKVTEKGKYVELRCDPISGHTALYWYRQSLGQGPEFLIYFQGTGAADDSGLPNDRFFAVRPEGSVSTLKIQRTERGDSAVYLCASSLTSGGSYEQYFGPGTRLTVT.